Here is one T cell receptor (beta chain) with its context. Antigen unknown. The organoids combined MS5 murine stromal cells carrying human DLL1 with human hematopoietic stem and progenitor cells. Residual T cells were removed by FACS sorting CD34+CD3- progenitor cells before seeding the organoids. Organoids were cultured serum-free with B27, FLT3L, IL-7 and ascorbic acid. Organoid and thymic CD3+TCRαβ+CD8 single positive cells were FACS sorted. Input was about 40,000 to 200,000 sorted cells per sample. Semi-nested PCR with reverse primers in the TRAC or TRBC constant regions amplified each chain separately. TCRdb itself ran the 5' RACE reads through MiXCR, one entry per CDR3 protein. The table lists fewer than 9,500 distinct CDR3 sequences, 20% to 30% of them singletons. The entry originates in a study of T cells generated in artificial thymic organoids. Study findings and constraints: Organoid-derived CD8 T cells had diversity comparable to thymic and blood naive cells.

The V gene lost 3 bases and the J gene lost 0 bases, with 7 bases spanning the gap. The CDR3 contains 14 residues. In germline, CDR1 is SGHVS, CDR2 FQNEAQ. The clonotype was recovered from a human donor who gave cord blood stem cells for thymic organoid culture, a cardiac surgery patient who gave postnatal thymus, or a blood donor (not recorded which). Input material: naive CD8+ T cells grown in artificial thymic organoids from cord blood stem and progenitor cells. Subset reported: CD3+TCRalphabeta+CD8SP T cells; for blood, CD45RO-CCR7+ naive CD8+ T cells. The chain couples TRBV7-8 to TRBJ2-3; a possible D gene is TRBD2 (6 bases). The chain's CDR3 is CASSFGGSTDTQYF. In nucleotides, the CDR3 is TGTGCCAGCAGCTTCGGGGGAAGCACAGATACGCAGTATTTT.